The 30 T cell receptor beta chains in this list originate from one sample, sequenced in a study of cytomegalovirus exposure and HLA in healthy donors. Primers included in the PCR were 60 Vbeta and 13 Jbeta primers. Clones were read by immunoSEQ multiplex PCR, and TCRdb kept only the in-frame ones, dropping some. The repertoire holds about 120,000 clones, with 80% as singletons. The sequencing input was PBMCs. The receptors here all came from a male donor in good health and CMV-seronegative.

The chain recombines TRBV19 with TRBJ2-3; a possible D gene is TRBD2 (7 bases). The CDR3 has 14 residues. With 7 bases removed from V and 2 bases from J, the gap between germline ends came to 13 bases. Germline V gives CDR1 LNHDA, CDR2 SQIVND (reference sequence). CDR3: CASIGGGHTDTQYF. CDR3 DNA: TGTGCCAGTATCGGCGGGGGCCACACAGATACGCAGTATTTT.

The chain is built from TRBV30 and TRBJ2-7, with D maybe TRBD1 (6 bases). CDR1 GTSNPN and CDR2 SVGIG come from the germline V gene (reference sequence). The CDR3 runs to 12 residues. With 2 bases removed from V and 6 bases from J, the gap between germline ends came to 11 bases. The DNA of the CDR3 is TGTGCCTGGAGTCCGACAGGATCCGAGCAGTACTTC. It codes for CAWSPTGSEQYF.

The chain recombines TRBV6-4 with TRBJ2-1; 10 nucleotides match TRBD1. The V segment lost 4 bases and the J segment 10 bases; nucleotides outside the gene matches: 10. Germline V gene data show CDR1 as MRHNA and CDR2 as SNTAGT. CDR3 length: 15 amino acids. CDR3 bases: TGTGCCAGCAGTGCCGGACAGGGGGATGTAGACGAGCAGTTCTTC. It specifies CASSAGQGDVDEQFF.

This clone was recorded only once. The chain employs TRBV29-1 and TRBJ2-5; TRBD2 matches 8 bases. The V and J ends lost 8 bases and 4 bases, in that order; junction bases with no gene match: 6. The CDR3 is 12 amino acids. Germline V gene data show CDR1 as SQVTM and CDR2 as ANQGSEA. Here the CDR3 reads CSHGAGGETQYF. The CDR3, as DNA: TGCAGCCACGGCGCGGGGGGAGAGACCCAGTACTTC.

The rearrangement uses TRBV11-2 and TRBJ2-3; possibly TRBD1 for D (6 bases). The CDR3 runs to 14 residues. Per the germline V gene, CDR1 is SGHAT and CDR2 is FQNNGV. V was cut by 4 bases and J by 2 bases, with 10 bases left in between. CDR3 nucleotides: TGTGCCAGCAGCTGGAGACAGGCCACAGATACGCAGTATTTT. Its protein product is CASSWRQATDTQYF.

The chain combines TRBV19 with TRBJ1-2; D is possibly TRBD1 (6 bases). The CDR3 spans 14 residues. Germline assignment: CDR1 LNHDA and CDR2 SQIVND (reference sequence). V shed 7 bases and J shed 7 bases, with 19 bases lying between them. The CDR3 nucleotides read TGTGCCAGTACCCTACAAGGACAGATTTTTGGCTACACCTTC. It is translated as CASTLQGQIFGYTF.

In nucleotides, the CDR3 is TGTGCCAGCAGCCGAGGATCGGGACTCGGGGGAAATGAGCAGTTCTTC. Translation gives CASSRGSGLGGNEQFF. The chain carries TRBV7-9 and TRBJ2-1; possibly TRBD2 for D (6 bases). Trimming took 5 bases from V and 7 from J, leaving 21 bases between them. Germline values: CDR1 SEHNR, CDR2 FQNEAQ (reference sequence). The CDR3 length is 16 residues. The variable domain in full, completed from reference TRBV7-9 and TRBJ2-1, reads DTGVSQNPRHKITKRGQNVTFRCDPISEHNRLYWYRQTLGQGPEFLTYFQNEAQLEKSRLLSDRFSAERPKGSFSTLEIQRTEQGDSAMYLCASSRGSGLGGNEQFFGPGTRLTVL.

J is TRBJ2-1 and V is TRBV4-1, with D possibly matching TRBD2 (6 bases). The V and J ends lost 4 bases and 2 bases respectively, with 9 bases between them. This CDR3 has 14 residues. Looked up from germline, CDR1 is MGHRA and CDR2 is YSYEKL. The CDR3 loop reads CASSPAGPYNEQFF. The DNA for the CDR3 is TGCGCCAGCAGCCCAGCGGGCCCCTACAATGAGCAGTTCTTC.

The gene calls are TRBV28 and TRBJ2-5; TRBD2 might be the D (5 bases). This CDR3 region has 14 residues. Germline loops: CDR1 MDHEN, CDR2 SYDVKM. V dropped 7 bases and J dropped 2 bases, with 14 bases sitting between them. This CDR3 reads CASTRGGGQETQYF. The CDR3 DNA follows: TGTGCCAGCACTAGAGGAGGCGGTCAAGAGACCCAGTACTTC.

This chain connects TRBV30 to TRBJ1-5, with a tentative D call TRBD1 (5 bases). V lost 2 bases and J lost 1, with 6 bases in between. The germline V gene has CDR1 GTSNPN and CDR2 SVGIG (reference sequence). This CDR3 has 13 amino acids. The CDR3, as DNA: TGTGCCTGGAGTCGACAGAGCAATCAGCCCCAGCATTTT. This encodes CAWSRQSNQPQHF.

This chain connects TRBV18 to TRBJ1-5, with 7 bases aligning to TRBD1. Trimming at V came to 2 bases and at J to 5 bases, leaving 9 bases not matched to a gene. CDR1 KGHSH and CDR2 LQKENI come from the germline V gene. The CDR3 sequence is 16 residues long. In DNA form, the CDR3 reads TGTGCCAGCTCACCAAGGGTGACAGGGAAGGATCAGCCCCAGCATTTT. Amino acids: CASSPRVTGKDQPQHF.

The CDR3 DNA sequence: TGCGCCAGCAGCTTGGCCAGCGGGAGTAGGGATGAGCAGTTCTTC. It specifies CASSLASGSRDEQFF. The chain joins TRBV5-1 to TRBJ2-1; 8 bases line up with TRBD2. This CDR3 has 15 residues. Trimming took 0 bases from V and 8 from J; bases not matched to a gene: 7. In germline, CDR1 is SGHRS, CDR2 YFSETQ.

The chain employs TRBV9 and TRBJ1-6; 9 bases map to TRBD1. The junction had 10 bases not matched to a gene; V was cut back by 3 bases and J by 6 bases. The length of the CDR3 is 17 residues. The germline V gene encodes CDR1 SGDLS and CDR2 YYNGEE. For the CDR3, the DNA is TGTGCCAGCAGCGCGAGAGAGTGGACAGGGGTTAATTCACCCCTCCACTTT. Protein: CASSAREWTGVNSPLHF.

This chain joins TRBV10-3 and TRBJ2-2; D may be TRBD1 (6 bases). The CDR3 length is 16 residues. Trimming pared 7 bases from V and 3 bases from J, leaving 18 bases between. CDR1 and CDR2 from the germline V gene are ENHRY and SYGVKD. CDR3: CAITRDTNPDTGELFF. The CDR3 DNA reads TGTGCCATCACCCGGGACACTAACCCCGACACCGGGGAGCTGTTTTTT.

The chain combines TRBV6-5 with TRBJ1-6; 8 bases line up with TRBD1. The CDR3 spans 13 residues. Germline CDR1 is MNHEY and CDR2 is SVGAGI. V was pared by 6 bases and J by 8 bases, with 3 bases of the junction left unmatched. The CDR3 protein is CASRPQGDSPLHF. The DNA for the CDR3 is TGTGCCAGCAGGCCACAGGGGGATTCACCCCTCCACTTT.

V is TRBV25-1 and J is TRBJ1-3; 7 nucleotides line up with TRBD1. After removal of 3 bases from V and 4 bases from J, the junction contained 6 bases not matched to a gene. CDR3 size: 15 residues. Germline values: CDR1 MGHDK, CDR2 SYGVNS. The CDR3 coding sequence is TGTGCCAGCAGTGATCCGACAGGGTCCGGAAACACCATATATTTT. This encodes CASSDPTGSGNTIYF.

This chain connects TRBV5-5 to TRBJ2-2; D remains ambiguous. The ends were cut back, 0 bases at V and 3 bases at J, with 6 bases in the middle. The germline gives CDR1 SGHKS, CDR2 YYEKEE (reference sequence). The length of the CDR3 is 14 residues. The DNA of the CDR3 is TGTGCCAGCAGCTTGGGCGAGTACACCGGGGAGCTGTTTTTT. Residues: CASSLGEYTGELFF.

This chain links TRBV9 with TRBJ1-1; 7 bases agree with TRBD1. V dropped 0 bases and J dropped 5; count of bases not matched to a gene: 7. CDR1 is SGDLS and CDR2 is YYNGEE in the germline V gene. The CDR3 sequence is 15 residues long. CDR3 protein: CASSVGRTGATEAFF. CDR3 nucleotides: TGTGCCAGCAGCGTAGGGAGAACAGGGGCTACTGAAGCTTTCTTT.

The chain couples TRBV4-3 to TRBJ1-1, with TRBD1 as a possible D gene (5 bases). CDR1 LGHNA and CDR2 YSLEER come from the germline V gene. The CDR3 totals 13 residues. The V gene lost 1 base and the J gene lost 6 bases, with 9 bases spanning the gap. The CDR3 sequence: CASSQGLRAEAFF. DNA of the CDR3: TGCGCCAGCAGCCAAGGGCTCAGGGCTGAAGCTTTCTTT.

This chain connects TRBV5-1 to TRBJ2-5; 7 bases map to TRBD2. Germline V gene sequence: CDR1 SGHRS, CDR2 YFSETQ. This CDR3 comprises 14 residues. With 4 bases clipped from V and 7 bases from J, the junction kept 10 bases outside the gene matches. As DNA, the CDR3 is TGCGCCAGCAGCGGTGGCGGGAGTTTCGGGACCCAGTACTTC. It encodes CASSGGGSFGTQYF.

The DNA of the CDR3 is TGTGCCAGCAGCGCCCTAGCGGGAGGGGTCACCGGGGAGCTGTTTTTT. It encodes CASSALAGGVTGELFF. The chain combines TRBV9 with TRBJ2-2; 12 nucleotides match TRBD2. V trimming: 3 bases; J trimming: 4 bases; junction bases outside the gene matches: 4. The CDR3 runs to 16 residues. Germline V gene sequence: CDR1 SGDLS, CDR2 YYNGEE.

This clone was observed a handful of times. The chain carries TRBV6-5 and TRBJ1-5; D is unresolved. The germline CDR1 and CDR2 sequences are MNHEY and SVGAGI. Trimming removed 6 bases from V and 5 bases from J, with 14 bases in between. The CDR3 has 14 residues. For the CDR3, the DNA is TGTGCCAGCAGCCGGATTCGTCAGGATCAGCCCCAGCATTTT. Its protein product is CASSRIRQDQPQHF.

This clone was seen only a few times. The junction does not match germline at one end; this may be a read error. CDR3 sequence (DNA): TGTGCCAGTAGCATAGGACAACATTCCTACGAGCAGTACTTC. Protein sequence: CASSIGQHSYEQYF. V usage is TRBV19 and J usage is TRBJ2-7; weak D call: TRBD1 (5 bases). Germline CDR1 LNHDA, CDR2 SQIVND (reference sequence). The CDR3 is 14 amino acids.

This clone was seen a few times. The chain uses TRBV6-1 and TRBJ2-5; D gene unclear. Germline V gene data show CDR1 as MNHNS and CDR2 as SASEGT. Trimming removed 0 bases from V and 2 bases from J, with 10 bases in between. The CDR3 sequence is 15 residues long. CDR3 DNA sequence: TGTGCCAGCAGTGAAGCGCTTTCCAGTCAAGAGACCCAGTACTTC. It translates to CASSEALSSQETQYF.

The V call is TRBV4-2, the J call TRBJ2-7; the match to TRBD1 covers 9 bases. Germline V lookup: CDR1 LGHNA, CDR2 YNFKEQ. V dropped 3 bases and J dropped 0; count of bases not matched to a gene: 3. This CDR3 spans 15 amino acids. The CDR3 sequence: CASSQGQGGSYEQYF. CDR3 sequence (DNA): TGTGCCAGCAGCCAGGGACAGGGAGGCTCCTACGAGCAGTACTTC.

V and J are TRBV6-5 and TRBJ1-4; no clear D. Germline CDR1 reads MNHEY; CDR2 reads SVGAGI. CDR3 length: 14 residues. V lost 7 bases and J 4 bases, leaving 13 bases between the germline ends. The CDR3 DNA reads TGTGCCAGCAAGTCAGGCCTTCTTAATGAAAAACTGTTTTTT. This sequence encodes CASKSGLLNEKLFF.

The rearrangement joins TRBV19 to TRBJ1-4; weak D call: TRBD1 (6 bases). This CDR3 spans 13 amino acids. Germline V lookup: CDR1 LNHDA, CDR2 SQIVND (reference sequence). The germline V and J ends were trimmed by 5 bases and 8 bases, with 12 bases remaining between them. CDR3: CASSPRTVEKLFF. CDR3 in DNA: TGTGCCAGTAGTCCACGGACAGTCGAAAAACTGTTTTTT.

This sequence joins TRBV9 and TRBJ2-5, with TRBD2 matching over 7 bases. Germline loops: CDR1 SGDLS, CDR2 YYNGEE. V was pared by 2 bases and J by 3 bases, with 7 bases of the junction left unmatched. The CDR3 length is 15 residues. The CDR3 DNA reads TGTGCCAGCAGCGTCTCCGGGACTACCAAAGAGACCCAGTACTTC. Translated: CASSVSGTTKETQYF.

V gene TRBV30 combines with J gene TRBJ2-7; D remains ambiguous. V was clipped by 2 bases and J by 4 bases, with 6 bases between them. Looked up from germline, CDR1 is GTSNPN and CDR2 is SVGIG (reference sequence). CDR3 length: 11 residues. The CDR3 DNA reads as TGTGCCTGGAGTTTCTTATACGAGCAGTACTTC. This sequence encodes CAWSFLYEQYF.

The J gene is TRBJ2-7, the V gene TRBV4-1; 9 bases match TRBD1. V trimming: 4 bases; J trimming: 0 bases; junction bases outside the gene matches: 4. Germline V CDR1 and CDR2: MGHRA, YSYEKL. The CDR3 consists of 15 residues. CDR3 region: CASSLGQGTSYEQYF. The CDR3 nucleotides read TGCGCCAGCAGCCTAGGACAGGGGACCTCCTACGAGCAGTACTTC.